The 20 T cell receptor beta chains given below trace back to one sample, sequenced in a study of blood T cell repertoires in COVID-19 (TCRdb year 2020). The method behind the library was the immunoSEQ multiplex PCR assay. TCRdb limited this immuneACCESS table to in-frame rearrangements with V and J called. A share of clones is missing; checked studies link under half to unresolved V genes, and the rest is unexplained. In all, the sample holds 150,000 to 200,000 clones, and around 76% of those were seen once. The ten largest make up around 16% of the sample. Sequencing was performed on PBMCs or T cells enriched from blood (not recorded which). The receptor source for this set is a woman between 50 and 59 years old with acute COVID-19.

The chain employs TRBV18 and TRBJ1-1; TRBD1 might be the D (5 bases). Germline V gene data show CDR1 as KGHSH and CDR2 as LQKENI. V was cut by 0 bases and J by 0 bases, with 11 bases left in between. The CDR3 loop spans 16 amino acids. The CDR3 protein is CASSPPGRGVNTEAFF. The CDR3 DNA reads as TGTGCCAGCTCACCACCGGGCCGGGGGGTGAACACTGAAGCTTTCTTT. Together with reference TRBV18 and TRBJ1-1, the CDR3 gives the full variable domain: NAGVMQNPRHLVRRRGQEARLRCSPMKGHSHVYWYRQLPEEGLKFMVYLQKENIIDESGMPKERFSAEFPKEGPSILRIQQVVRGDSAAYFCASSPPGRGVNTEAFFGQGTRLTVV.

The chain links TRBV7-2 to TRBJ1-3, with D possibly being TRBD1 (6 bases). This CDR3 has 17 amino acids. V lost 5 bases, J lost 0 bases, and 17 bases lay in between. CDR1 is SGHTA and CDR2 is FQGNSA in the germline V gene. CDR3 loop: CASSPNPGQLSGNTIYF. The DNA of the CDR3 is TGTGCCAGCAGCCCAAACCCCGGACAGCTCTCTGGAAACACCATATATTTT.

The chain combines TRBV11-2 with TRBJ1-1; tentatively, D is TRBD1 (6 bases). Trimming cost V 5 bases and J 4 bases, with 17 bases left between them. The length of the CDR3 is 15 residues. Germline CDR1 and CDR2: SGHAT and FQNNGV. The CDR3 bases are TGTGCCAGCAGCCAATCATCAGGGGTGACCACTGAAGCTTTCTTT. This encodes CASSQSSGVTTEAFF.

The chain combines TRBV7-6 with TRBJ1-3, with D possibly being TRBD1 (6 bases). Germline V gives CDR1 SGHVS, CDR2 FNYEAQ. Trimming cost V 5 bases and J 4 bases, with 18 bases left between them. This CDR3 is built from 16 residues. The CDR3 sequence is CASSLTGTSPGNTIYF. Here the CDR3 DNA reads TGTGCCAGCAGCCTGACCGGGACATCACCCGGAAACACCATATATTTT.

The V gene is TRBV5-1, the J gene TRBJ2-3; perhaps TRBD2 as D (6 bases). Per the germline V gene, CDR1 is SGHRS and CDR2 is YFSETQ. Trimming pared 2 bases from V and 6 bases from J, leaving 22 bases between. CDR3 length: 17 residues. The CDR3 nucleotides read TGCGCCAGCAGCTTCGCCCCAGCGGGCGAAAGCCTGGATACGCAGTATTTT. Protein: CASSFAPAGESLDTQYF.

This sequence joins TRBV3-1 (or the pseudogene TRBV3-2) and TRBJ2-3; 11 nucleotides line up with TRBD2. CDR1 and CDR2 (germline): LGHDT, YNNKEL (reference sequence). V was pared by 1 base and J by 8 bases, with 8 bases of the junction left unmatched. The CDR3 loop spans 16 amino acids. CDR3 nucleotides: TGTGCCAGCAGCCAAGGATCTAGCGGGGGGATGAGTACGCAGTATTTT. Its translation is CASSQGSSGGMSTQYF.

The chain couples TRBV7-3 to TRBJ1-5, with TRBD1 matching over 7 bases. V gave up 4 bases and J gave up 3 bases; unmatched junction bases: 6. The CDR3 extends over 15 amino acids. Germline CDR1 SGHTA, CDR2 FQGTGA. CDR3 amino acids: CASSSAGGYNQPQHF. For the CDR3, the DNA is TGTGCCAGCAGCTCGGCAGGGGGTTACAATCAGCCCCAGCATTTT.

There are a few counts of this clone. The chain couples TRBV19 to TRBJ1-1, with D hard to call. The CDR3 extends over 14 amino acids. Deletions cut 4 bases from V and 5 bases from J, with 14 bases between. Germline V gene sequence: CDR1 LNHDA, CDR2 SQIVND (reference sequence). This chain's CDR3 is CASSKGRLGTEAFF. CDR3 in DNA: TGTGCCAGTAGTAAAGGGAGGTTGGGGACTGAAGCTTTCTTT.

V and J are TRBV5-6 and TRBJ1-2, with D unclear. The ends were cut back, 7 bases at V and 6 bases at J, with 10 bases in the middle. The CDR3 runs 11 residues. The germline gives CDR1 SGHDT, CDR2 YYEEEE. The CDR3 DNA is TGTGCCAGCGCACTGGGCCATGGCTACACCTTC. Protein: CASALGHGYTF.

The genes are TRBV6-5 and TRBJ1-1, with D unresolved. V was pared by 9 bases and J by 1 base, with 15 bases between. This CDR3 is 14 amino acids long. Germline V gene sequence: CDR1 MNHEY, CDR2 SVGAGI. The CDR3 loop reads CASNPGWGNTEAFF. The CDR3 region has the DNA TGTGCCAGTAACCCGGGGTGGGGGAACACTGAAGCTTTCTTT.

The genes are TRBV19 and TRBJ2-1, with TRBD2 matching over 8 bases. The CDR3 loop spans 16 amino acids. V trimming: 7 bases; J trimming: 8 bases; junction bases outside the gene matches: 16. The V gene's germline CDR1 is LNHDA and CDR2 SQIVND (reference sequence). CDR3 region: CASTLLLAGKGDEQFF. The CDR3 nucleotides read TGTGCCAGTACCCTTTTGCTAGCGGGCAAGGGGGATGAGCAGTTCTTC.

This clone was observed once. V usage is TRBV7-2 and J usage is TRBJ1-2; no definite D call. The CDR3 extends over 14 amino acids. Trimming took off 2 bases at V and 0 bases at J, with 7 bases between the two ends. Per germline, CDR1 SGHTA and CDR2 FQGNSA. CDR3 nucleotide sequence: TGTGCCAGCAGCTTATCGGGGTCTAACTATGGCTACACCTTC. It encodes CASSLSGSNYGYTF.

Written as DNA, the CDR3 is TGTGCCAGCAGCTCGGGACAGGGGGCTAGGGCAGATACGCAGTATTTT. It specifies CASSSGQGARADTQYF. The rearrangement joins TRBV7-3 to TRBJ2-3; 12 bases line up with TRBD1. Germline loops: CDR1 SGHTA, CDR2 FQGTGA. Trimming removed 4 bases from V and 4 bases from J; junction bases left unmatched: 6. This CDR3 region has 16 residues.

The CDR3 nucleotides read TGTGCCAGTAGTATAGACATCAGGGGACAGAACTATGGCTACACCTTC. It translates to CASSIDIRGQNYGYTF. The chain links TRBV19 to TRBJ1-2, with 7 bases aligning to TRBD1. The CDR3 covers 16 residues. Germline V lookup: CDR1 LNHDA, CDR2 SQIVND (reference sequence). V lost 0 bases, J lost 2 bases, and 6 bases stayed unmatched.

J is TRBJ2-2 and V is TRBV7-3; 10 bases agree with TRBD1. This CDR3 contains 15 residues. Trimming cost V 5 bases and J 7 bases; bases outside gene matches: 7. Germline V gene data show CDR1 as SGHTA and CDR2 as FQGTGA. CDR3 in amino acids: CASSRGQGGVGELFF. The CDR3 nucleotides are TGTGCCAGCAGCCGCGGACAGGGGGGAGTCGGGGAGCTGTTTTTT.

This chain uses TRBV28 with TRBJ2-1, with 7 positions matching TRBD1. This CDR3 region has 15 residues. With 3 bases clipped from V and 3 bases from J, the junction kept 5 bases outside the gene matches. Germline values: CDR1 MDHEN, CDR2 SYDVKM. CDR3 residues: CASSFRTGYYNEQFF. CDR3 DNA: TGTGCCAGCAGTTTTCGGACAGGATACTACAATGAGCAGTTCTTC.

The V call is TRBV6-5, the J call TRBJ1-1, with a tentative D call TRBD1 (6 bases). Looked up from germline, CDR1 is MNHEY and CDR2 is SVGAGI. The germline V and J ends were trimmed by 10 bases and 1 base, with 13 bases remaining between them. The CDR3 has 13 amino acids. The CDR3 protein is CATVTGQNTEAFF. CDR3 bases: TGTGCCACTGTGACAGGACAGAACACTGAAGCTTTCTTT.

This clone was counted a few times. Other DNA sequences of this sample code for an identical CDR3. The chain has TRBV12-3 or TRBV12-4 and TRBJ1-2; 7 nucleotides align to TRBD1. V dropped 3 bases and J dropped 7; count of bases not matched to a gene: 2. The CDR3 sequence is 12 residues long. The CDR3 nucleotides read TGTGCCAGCAGTTTTCAGGGGGGTGGCTACACCTTC. Its protein product is CASSFQGGGYTF.

The chain employs TRBV11-2 and TRBJ2-1; 9 bases match TRBD2. The trim removed 5 bases at V and 7 bases at J, leaving 6 bases unmatched. The CDR3 is 14 amino acids. Germline V gene sequence: CDR1 SGHAT, CDR2 FQNNGV. In DNA form, the CDR3 reads TGTGCCAGCAGCCCGATAGCGGGGGATAATGAGCAGTTCTTC. As protein: CASSPIAGDNEQFF.

Only a few counts were recorded for this clone. The V and J genes are TRBV18 and TRBJ2-5, with 7 bases matching TRBD1. J lost 3 bases, V lost 1 base, and 5 bases had no gene match. Germline CDR1 is KGHSH and CDR2 is LQKENI. The length of the CDR3 is 15 residues. As DNA, the CDR3 is TGTGCCAGCTCACCACTCGACAGGGAGAAAGAGACCCAGTACTTC. This encodes CASSPLDREKETQYF.